Each of the 27 T cell receptor beta chains below was sequenced from the same sample in a study of blood T cell repertoires in COVID-19. Sequencing was performed with immunoSEQ multiplex PCR; in TCRdb, only in-frame clones are kept and a portion is missing. The sample shows under 350,000 clones, roughly 85% of them seen only once. The sample consisted of peripheral blood. The receptors shown here come from a man aged 55 to 70 who had recovered from COVID-19.

The rearrangement uses TRBV5-1 and TRBJ2-1, with 12 bases that match TRBD2. The germline CDR1 and CDR2 sequences are SGHRS and YFSETQ. V gave up 4 bases and J gave up 4 bases; unmatched junction bases: 3. CDR3 length equals 15 residues. CDR3 coding DNA: TGCGCCAGCAGCACTAGCGGGAGGTCTTACAATGAGCAGTTCTTC. It is translated as CASSTSGRSYNEQFF. The complete variable domain, with remaining parts taken from reference TRBV5-1 and TRBJ2-1, reads KAGVTQTPRYLIKTRGQQVTLSCSPISGHRSVSWYQQTPGQGLQFLFEYFSETQRNKGNFPGRFSGRQFSNSRSEMNVSTLELGDSALYLCASSTSGRSYNEQFFGPGTRLTVL.

A few counts support this clone. Within the sample, other DNA sequences also encode this same CDR3. The DNA of the CDR3 is TGTGCCAGCAGAGGACAGGGGGTTTCTGGAAACACCATATATTTT. Translated, it gives CASRGQGVSGNTIYF. The V and J genes are TRBV6-5 and TRBJ1-3, with 10 bases that match TRBD1. Trimming removed 6 bases from V and 1 base from J; junction bases left unmatched: 3. The CDR3 sequence is 15 residues long. Germline-derived CDR1 and CDR2 are MNHEY and SVGAGI.

This chain joins TRBV5-1 and TRBJ2-5; TRBD2 might be the D (5 bases). This CDR3 contains 14 residues. Looked up from germline, CDR1 is SGHRS and CDR2 is YFSETQ. V was shortened by 5 bases and J by 2 bases, with 13 bases between the two germline ends. In DNA, the CDR3 is TGCGCCAGCAGTCGCGGGTCCAATCAAGAGACCCAGTACTTC. It translates to CASSRGSNQETQYF.

The CDR3 is CASSARDRGSGELFF. For the CDR3, the DNA is TGTGCCAGCAGCGCCCGGGACAGGGGTTCCGGGGAGCTGTTTTTT. The J gene is TRBJ2-2, the V gene TRBV9; 10 bases are a match to TRBD1. The CDR3 length is 15 residues. Germline V gene sequence: CDR1 SGDLS, CDR2 YYNGEE. Trimming removed 3 bases from V and 6 bases from J; junction bases left unmatched: 5.

The rearrangement joins TRBV27 to TRBJ1-1, with no clear D. CDR1 and CDR2 from the germline V gene are MNHEY and SMNVEV (reference sequence). Trimming took off 6 bases at V and 4 bases at J, with 9 bases between the two ends. This CDR3 region has 12 residues. CDR3 region: CASRRGGTEAFF. The CDR3 DNA is TGTGCCAGCAGGCGGGGTGGCACTGAAGCTTTCTTT.

This chain uses TRBV7-8 with TRBJ2-1; 9 bases fit TRBD1. Germline loops: CDR1 SGHVS, CDR2 FQNEAQ. The junction had 7 bases not matched to a gene; V was cut back by 1 base and J by 9 bases. This CDR3 has 15 amino acids. CDR3 DNA: TGTGCCAGCAGCTTAGAGGACAGGGGCCGTGGTGAGCAGTTCTTC. As protein: CASSLEDRGRGEQFF.

The V call is TRBV11-2, the J call TRBJ2-2; TRBD1 matches at 8 bases. The germline V gene encodes CDR1 SGHAT and CDR2 FQNNGV. With V trimmed by 4 bases and J by 0 bases, 7 bases remained unmatched. CDR3 length: 17 amino acids. The CDR3 coding sequence is TGTGCCAGCAGCTCGGTACCAGGGGGCGCGAACACCGGGGAGCTGTTTTTT. Translation gives CASSSVPGGANTGELFF.

The J gene is TRBJ1-5, the V gene TRBV6-5, with D possibly TRBD1 on 6 matching bases. CDR3 length equals 15 residues. Germline values: CDR1 MNHEY, CDR2 SVGAGI. V shed 6 bases and J shed 9 bases, with 21 bases lying between them. Written as DNA, the CDR3 is TGTGCCAGCAGGGGGGCTGGGGGCAGGGAGAGGCCCCAGCATTTT. The encoded protein is CASRGAGGRERPQHF.

This clone was counted only a few times. This chain links TRBV19 with TRBJ2-2; maybe TRBD1 (6 bases). The CDR3 sequence is 14 residues long. V was clipped by 8 bases and J by 2 bases, with 12 bases between them. The V gene's germline CDR1 is LNHDA and CDR2 SQIVND (reference sequence). The CDR3, as DNA: TGTGCCAGTTGGGGACAATTAAACACCGGGGAGCTGTTTTTT. Translated, it gives CASWGQLNTGELFF.

The chain couples TRBV11-3 to TRBJ2-3; D is possibly TRBD1 (6 bases). Germline lookup yields CDR1 SGHNT and CDR2 YENEEA. V was pared by 5 bases and J by 4 bases, with 10 bases between. The CDR3 is made up of 13 amino acids. For the CDR3, the DNA is TGTGCCAGCAGCCCCAGGGGAGCAGATACGCAGTATTTT. It yields the protein CASSPRGADTQYF.

V is TRBV5-1 and J is TRBJ2-1, with 11 positions matching TRBD2. This CDR3 spans 17 amino acids. Trimming cost V 4 bases and J 1 base; bases outside gene matches: 7. Germline V gives CDR1 SGHRS, CDR2 YFSETQ. The CDR3 loop reads CASSKTSGIGSYNEQFF. In DNA form, the CDR3 reads TGCGCCAGCAGCAAGACTAGCGGGATAGGTTCCTACAATGAGCAGTTCTTC. The variable domain in full, completed from reference TRBV5-1 and TRBJ2-1, reads KAGVTQTPRYLIKTRGQQVTLSCSPISGHRSVSWYQQTPGQGLQFLFEYFSETQRNKGNFPGRFSGRQFSNSRSEMNVSTLELGDSALYLCASSKTSGIGSYNEQFFGPGTRLTVL.

The chain employs TRBV5-1 and TRBJ1-2, with D tentatively TRBD1 (6 bases). Germline CDR1 and CDR2: SGHRS and YFSETQ. The V end lost 2 bases, the J end lost 6 bases, and 17 bases lay between the germline ends. This CDR3 spans 15 amino acids. The DNA for the CDR3 is TGCGCCAGCAGCTTTACGGGACACCTATCGGATGGCTACACCTTC. It is translated as CASSFTGHLSDGYTF.

A few counts support this clone. The chain joins TRBV30 to TRBJ2-7, with D perhaps TRBD1 (6 bases). The CDR3 has 13 residues. Germline lookup yields CDR1 GTSNPN and CDR2 SVGIG (reference sequence). V dropped 4 bases and J dropped 1 base, with 11 bases sitting between them. The CDR3 DNA is TGTGCCTGGACCCCGGGACATTCCTACGAGCAGTACTTC. Amino acids: CAWTPGHSYEQYF. Combining the CDR3 with reference TRBV30 and TRBJ2-7 gives the whole variable domain SQTIHQWPATLVQPVGSPLSLECTVEGTSNPNLYWYRQAAGRGLQLLFYSVGIGQISSEVPQNLSASRPQDRQFILSSKKLLLSDSGFYLCAWTPGHSYEQYFGPGTRLTVT.

The chain carries TRBV3-1 (or the pseudogene TRBV3-2) and TRBJ1-2; unclear D gene. Germline assignment: CDR1 LGHDT and CDR2 YNNKEL (reference sequence). Trimming shortened V by 1 base and J by 6 bases, and 12 bases separated the two germline ends. CDR3 length: 14 residues. CDR3 coding DNA: TGTGCCAGCAGCCAAGCTACCTCGGTAGATGGCTACACCTTC. It yields the protein CASSQATSVDGYTF.

The sample holds one count of this clone. This sequence joins TRBV10-2 and TRBJ1-2, with 7 bases aligning to TRBD1. V shed 3 bases, J shed 7 bases, and the junction held 8 bases outside the gene matches. Germline CDR1 reads WSHSY; CDR2 reads SAAADI. The CDR3 extends over 14 amino acids. CDR3 sequence (DNA): TGCGCCAGCAGTGATGGGACAGTAAAGGGTGGCTACACCTTC. Its protein product is CASSDGTVKGGYTF.

V usage is TRBV24-1 and J usage is TRBJ2-1; the match to TRBD1 covers 9 bases. This CDR3 is 13 amino acids long. Trimming cost V 4 bases and J 10 bases; bases outside gene matches: 4. CDR1 KGHDR and CDR2 SFDVKD come from the germline V gene. CDR3 loop: CATSDRGQGEQFF. The CDR3 bases are TGTGCCACCAGTGACCGCGGACAGGGGGAGCAGTTCTTC.

The chain links TRBV6-4 to TRBJ1-2; D is perhaps TRBD1 (6 bases). Trimming cost V 2 bases and J 8 bases, with 21 bases left between them. Germline CDR1 is MRHNA and CDR2 is SNTAGT. CDR3 length equals 16 residues. CDR3 nucleotide sequence: TGTGCCAGCAGTGACGATTCTATGGGGGCTGGTAAAGGCTACACCTTC. Amino acid sequence: CASSDDSMGAGKGYTF.

CDR3 sequence reads: CASSRGSQGKQETQYF. The CDR3, as DNA: TGTGCCAGCAGCCGCGGGTCCCAGGGGAAACAAGAGACCCAGTACTTC. This chain connects TRBV5-4 to TRBJ2-5, with D tentatively TRBD1 (6 bases). V was trimmed by 4 bases and J by 2 bases, leaving 18 bases between them. The CDR3 runs to 16 residues. Germline V CDR1 and CDR2: SGHNT, YYREEE (reference sequence).

This clone occurred once. At one end the junction does not follow the germline gene, possibly because of a read error. The chain joins TRBV7-7 to TRBJ2-7, with 10 bases identical to TRBD2. Germline V CDR1 and CDR2: SSHAT, FNYEAQ (reference sequence). The CDR3 extends over 15 amino acids. This CDR3 is CASSLPSGGAHEQYF. Here the CDR3 DNA reads TGTGCTAGCAGCTTACCTAGCGGGGGTGCCCACGAGCAGTACTTC.

The genes are TRBV2 and TRBJ2-3, with D possibly being TRBD2 (6 bases). Between the trimmed V and J ends, which lost 7 bases and 2 bases, there was a span of 10 bases. This CDR3 spans 13 amino acids. Looked up from germline, CDR1 is SNHLY and CDR2 is FYNNEI. CDR3 DNA sequence: TGTGCCAGCACTGCGGGAAACACAGATACGCAGTATTTT. This translates into CASTAGNTDTQYF.

This rearrangement joins TRBV27 to TRBJ1-1, with a possible D match to TRBD1 (5 bases). The V end was cut by 6 bases, the J end by 1 base, with 9 bases between. Germline CDR1 reads MNHEY; CDR2 reads SMNVEV (reference sequence). CDR3 length: 13 residues. Written as DNA, the CDR3 is TGTGCCAGCAGACCACAGGAGAACACTGAAGCTTTCTTT. Amino acid sequence: CASRPQENTEAFF.

V and J are TRBV16 and TRBJ2-1, with D uncertain. CDR1 and CDR2 (germline): KGHSY, FQNENV. V shed 5 bases and J shed 7 bases, with 18 bases lying between them. This CDR3 is built from 15 residues. CDR3 in amino acids: CASSKTRSESNEQFF. CDR3 in DNA: TGTGCCAGCAGCAAAACGCGGTCAGAGTCTAATGAGCAGTTCTTC.

The chain joins TRBV5-4 to TRBJ2-7; 10 bases are a match to TRBD2. After removal of 3 bases from V and 4 bases from J, the junction contained 7 bases not matched to a gene. CDR1 is SGHNT and CDR2 is YYREEE in the germline V gene (reference sequence). The CDR3 covers 15 residues. The DNA of the CDR3 is TGTGCCAGCAGCTCACGAGCGGGAGGGCTTTACGAGCAGTACTTC. It codes for CASSSRAGGLYEQYF.

The chain couples TRBV28 to TRBJ1-5; a possible D gene is TRBD1 (5 bases). The V end lost 6 bases, the J end lost 0 bases, and 9 bases lay between the germline ends. The CDR3 is made up of 14 amino acids. Germline CDR1 reads MDHEN; CDR2 reads SYDVKM. In nucleotides, the CDR3 is TGTGCCAGCAGAGACAGTCATAGCAATCAGCCCCAGCATTTT. This sequence encodes CASRDSHSNQPQHF.

The chain employs TRBV7-8 and TRBJ2-3; a weak D match, TRBD2 (6 bases). Germline CDR1 is SGHVS and CDR2 is FQNEAQ. V gave up 3 bases and J gave up 0 bases, with 10 bases separating them. The CDR3 is 15 residues long. The DNA for the CDR3 is TGTGCCAGCAGCTTTGGCGGGGCCAGCACAGATACGCAGTATTTT. Its translation is CASSFGGASTDTQYF.

V is TRBV27 and J is TRBJ2-1, with D maybe TRBD2 (6 bases). Germline V gene data show CDR1 as MNHEY and CDR2 as SMNVEV (reference sequence). V dropped 5 bases and J dropped 9 bases, with 14 bases sitting between them. The CDR3 has 13 amino acids. This chain's CDR3 is CASSTGTGGEQFF. DNA of the CDR3: TGTGCCAGCAGTACCGGGACTGGCGGTGAGCAGTTCTTC.

Only a few counts were recorded for this clone. The chain recombines TRBV5-1 with TRBJ2-3; 7 nucleotides line up with TRBD2. CDR3 length: 15 residues. After removal of 4 bases from V and 0 bases from J, the junction contained 5 bases not matched to a gene. Germline V gives CDR1 SGHRS, CDR2 YFSETQ. CDR3 loop: CASSTMGGSTDTQYF. For the CDR3, the DNA is TGCGCCAGCAGCACGATGGGGGGGAGCACAGATACGCAGTATTTT.